This TCR beta chain originates from a study of response to subunit inactivated influenza vaccine. Study results and caveats: It was suggested by the authors that few new T cells are recruited by each seasonal influenza vaccination.

The CDR3 is made up of 16 amino acids. V was pared by 5 bases and J by 4 bases, with 6 bases of the junction left unmatched. TCRdb ran MiXCR on the RT-PCR reads and lists one entry per CDR3 protein. The repertoire consists of about 650,000 distinct CDR3 sequences, with 14% occurring once and the leading ten covering 7.5% to 8%. This clonotype was picked up a small number of times. Its target is not known. This sequence originates from a man in his fifties who received an inactivated influenza vaccine. The J gene is TRBJ2-1, the V gene TRBV12-3 or TRBV12-4; 12 bases are shared with TRBD2. The sequencing here drew on PBMCs from blood, taken roughly 2 weeks before vaccination. This CDR3 reads CASSPGLAGTYNEQFF. Written as DNA, the CDR3 is TGTGCCAGCAGTCCCGGACTAGCGGGGACATACAATGAGCAGTTCTTC.